This is a list of T cell receptor beta chains from one sample in a study of identical twins. Using its own MiXCR run on the 5' RACE reads, TCRdb lists one record per CDR3 protein. Of 500,000 to 650,000 distinct CDR3 sequences listed, around 7.5% are singletons. This same sample was also part of a study on yellow fever vaccine responses in identical twins.

Sequences were obtained from PBMCs. These TCRs come from a woman aged 18-35 years in good health. Each CDR3 is given with its conserved first and last residue. D genes are given only for firm matches. Size is omitted from some rows. Given values are once, few, many or a class for expanded clones.

12 TRBJ2-1 many TRBV7-6 TRBD1 CASSSQGAQPFF TGTGCCAGCAGCTCACAGGGGGCCCAGCCGTTCTTC
16 TRBJ2-5 few TRBV9 . CASSAPPGSFRETQYF TGTGCCAGCAGCGCCCCTCCGGGATCCTTCAGAGAGACCCAGTACTTC
12 TRBJ2-7 many TRBV24-1 . CATSDMGYEQYF TGTGCCACCAGTGATATGGGCTACGAGCAGTACTTC
16 TRBJ2-3 many TRBV27 . CASSRFTGITTDTQYF TGTGCCAGCAGTCGATTCACCGGGATTACCACAGATACGCAGTATTTT
16 TRBJ2-1 . TRBV6-1 TRBD2 CASALAGGAFGNEQFF TGTGCCAGCGCATTAGCGGGGGGGGCCTTTGGCAATGAGCAGTTCTTC
16 TRBJ2-3 few TRBV6-5 TRBD2 CASSFRLAASTDTQYF TGTGCCAGCAGTTTTCGACTAGCAGCTAGCACAGATACGCAGTATTTT
14 TRBJ2-3 . TRBV28 . CASSPRPSGDTQYF TGTGCCAGCAGTCCCCGGCCGAGCGGGGATACGCAGTATTTT
19 TRBJ2-3 few TRBV4-1 TRBD2 CASSRSWTSGRTSTDTQYF TGCGCCAGCAGCCGCTCTTGGACTAGCGGGAGGACTAGCACAGATACGCAGTATTTT
14 TRBJ1-4 few TRBV4-2 . CASSQVVDSEKLFF TGTGCCAGCAGCCAAGTCGTGGACAGTGAAAAACTGTTTTTT
15 TRBJ2-3 many TRBV7-8 . CASSYTPRGTDTQYF TGTGCCAGCAGCTATACCCCACGGGGAACAGATACGCAGTATTTT
15 TRBJ2-1 many TRBV5-1 TRBD1 CASSSGQATYNEQFF TGCGCCAGCAGCTCTGGACAGGCCACCTACAATGAGCAGTTCTTC
16 TRBJ2-1 few TRBV4-1 TRBD2 CASSQYLAGGPDEQFF TGCGCCAGCAGCCAATATCTAGCGGGGGGGCCGGATGAGCAGTTCTTC
16 TRBJ2-1 many TRBV11-2 . CASSLDVQGSYNEQFF TGTGCCAGCAGCTTAGATGTTCAGGGGTCCTACAATGAGCAGTTCTTC
12 TRBJ1-1 few TRBV29-1 . CSGPDLNTEAFF TGCAGCGGGCCGGACCTAAACACTGAAGCTTTCTTT
14 TRBJ1-5 few TRBV28 . CASSGAALNQPQHF TGTGCCAGCTCAGGGGCAGCTCTTAATCAGCCCCAGCATTTT
16 TRBJ2-2 few TRBV4-1 TRBD1 CASRTPGQGSSGELFF TGCGCCAGCAGAACACCGGGACAGGGTTCGTCCGGGGAGCTGTTTTTT
15 TRBJ1-5 few TRBV6-1 . CASKKEGSTSQPQHF TGTGCCTCCAAGAAAGAGGGGTCGACCTCTCAGCCCCAGCATTTT
16 TRBJ2-7 many TRBV7-8 TRBD2 CASSWLLAGALYEQYF TGTGCCAGCAGCTGGTTACTAGCGGGAGCACTCTACGAGCAGTACTTC
15 TRBJ2-7 few TRBV12-3/TRBV12-4 TRBD2 CASKTGLAGVGEQYF TGTGCCAGCAAGACGGGACTAGCGGGAGTGGGTGAGCAGTACTTC
14 TRBJ1-1 many TRBV7-9 . CASSLGGSVGEAFF TGTGCCAGCAGCTTAGGAGGGTCGGTCGGTGAAGCTTTCTTT
16 TRBJ2-3 . TRBV2 . CASSARDGGTGYTQYF TGTGCCAGCAGTGCCCGGGACGGAGGGACCGGATATACGCAGTATTTT
15 TRBJ2-2 . TRBV7-9 . CATPRAAANTGELFF TGTGCCACCCCAAGGGCAGCTGCGAACACCGGGGAGCTGTTTTTT
15 TRBJ2-2 many TRBV12-3/TRBV12-4 TRBD2 CASSLSGGASGELFF TGTGCCAGCAGTTTAAGCGGGGGGGCATCCGGGGAGCTGTTTTTT
14 TRBJ2-2 . TRBV12-5 TRBD1 CASGQGSDTGELFF TGTGCTAGTGGACAGGGGAGTGACACCGGGGAGCTGTTTTTT
15 TRBJ1-1 . TRBV7-9 . CASSPLVMPNTEAFF TGTGCCAGCAGCCCCCTCGTGATGCCGAACACTGAAGCTTTCTTT
14 TRBJ1-1 . TRBV2 . CASSPRGGPTEAFF TGTGCCAGCAGTCCCCGCGGGGGGCCCACTGAAGCTTTCTTT
13 TRBJ2-7 . TRBV5-1 TRBD2 CASGTSDTYEQYF TGCGCCAGCGGGACTAGCGACACCTACGAGCAGTACTTC
15 TRBJ2-1 many TRBV25-1 . CASTTGPRVYNEQFF TGTGCCAGCACAACAGGCCCGAGAGTCTACAATGAGCAGTTCTTC
13 TRBJ1-1 many TRBV27 . CASSLWRSSKAFF TGTGCCAGCAGTTTATGGAGGAGTTCTAAGGCTTTCTTT
16 TRBJ2-1 . TRBV6-5 TRBD2 CASSYSVAGGYNEQFF TGTGCCAGCAGTTACAGCGTGGCGGGGGGTTACAATGAGCAGTTCTTC
15 TRBJ2-5 few TRBV28 . CASSLPGLAPETQYF TGTGCCAGCAGTTTACCCGGACTCGCCCCAGAGACCCAGTACTTC
14 TRBJ2-3 few TRBV29-1 . CSVLSVGITDTQYF TGCAGCGTTCTGTCAGTGGGGATCACAGATACGCAGTATTTT
16 TRBJ2-1 . TRBV3-1 . CASSQDGEIPRDEQFF TGTGCCAGCAGCCAAGATGGGGAAATCCCTCGAGATGAGCAGTTCTTC
16 TRBJ2-2 . TRBV5-1 . CASRVGFGSNTGELLF .
13 TRBJ1-1 . TRBV2 . CASSPSLFEGAFF TGTGCCAGCAGTCCCTCCTTGTTCGAGGGAGCTTTCTTT
16 TRBJ2-3 many TRBV21-1 . CASSKGTSGGTDTQYF TGTGCCAGCAGCAAAGGGACTAGCGGAGGCACAGATACGCAGTATTTT
14 TRBJ2-1 many TRBV6-2/TRBV6-3 . CASRGGGLQGEQFF TGTGCCAGCAGGGGCGGGGGACTACAGGGTGAGCAGTTCTTC
16 TRBJ2-7 . TRBV5-1 TRBD2 CASSSVTSGRDNEQYF TGCGCCAGCAGCTCGGTCACGAGCGGGAGGGATAACGAGCAGTACTTC
16 TRBJ2-2 few TRBV7-9 . CASSLSLAPNTGELFF TGTGCCAGCAGCTTAAGTCTAGCGCCGAACACCGGGGAGCTGTTTTTT
13 TRBJ1-1 many TRBV29-1 . CSGREGSGTEAFF TGCAGCGGCCGGGAGGGCTCCGGCACTGAAGCTTTCTTT
10 TRBJ2-1 . TRBV29-1 . CSVDWDEQFF TGCAGCGTTGACTGGGATGAGCAGTTCTTC
14 TRBJ1-1 . TRBV29-1 . CSVNSQPQNTEAFF TGCAGCGTAAACAGCCAGCCCCAGAACACTGAAGCTTTCTTT